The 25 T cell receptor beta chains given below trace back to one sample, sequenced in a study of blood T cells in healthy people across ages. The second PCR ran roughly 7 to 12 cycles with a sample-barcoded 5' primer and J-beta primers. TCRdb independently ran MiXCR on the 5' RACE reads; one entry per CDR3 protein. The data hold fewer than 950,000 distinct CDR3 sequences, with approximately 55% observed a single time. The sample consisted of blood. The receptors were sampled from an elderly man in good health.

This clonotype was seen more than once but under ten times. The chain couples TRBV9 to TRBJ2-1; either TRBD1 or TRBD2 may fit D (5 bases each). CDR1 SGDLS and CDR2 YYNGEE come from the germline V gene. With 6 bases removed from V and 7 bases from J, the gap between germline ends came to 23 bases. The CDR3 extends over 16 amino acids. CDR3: CASTSEANPWGNEQFF. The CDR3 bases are TGTGCCAGCACCTCCGAGGCAAACCCATGGGGGAATGAGCAGTTCTTC.

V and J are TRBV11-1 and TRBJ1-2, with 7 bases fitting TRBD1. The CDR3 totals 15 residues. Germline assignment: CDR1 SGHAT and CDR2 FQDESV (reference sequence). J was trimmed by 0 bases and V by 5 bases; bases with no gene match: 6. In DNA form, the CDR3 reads TGTGCCAGCAGCAATACAGGGGAAGCTAACTATGGCTACACCTTC. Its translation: CASSNTGEANYGYTF.

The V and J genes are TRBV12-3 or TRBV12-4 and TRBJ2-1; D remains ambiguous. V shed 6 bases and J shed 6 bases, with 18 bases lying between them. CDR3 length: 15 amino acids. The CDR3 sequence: CASRQAPPHTNEQFF. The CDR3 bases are TGTGCCAGCAGACAAGCCCCCCCCCACACCAATGAGCAGTTCTTC.

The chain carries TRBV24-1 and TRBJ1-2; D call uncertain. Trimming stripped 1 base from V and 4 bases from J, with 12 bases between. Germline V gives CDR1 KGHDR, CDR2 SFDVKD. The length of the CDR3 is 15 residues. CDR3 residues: CATSDLGGPLYGYTF. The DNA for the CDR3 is TGTGCCACCAGTGATTTAGGCGGCCCCCTCTATGGCTACACCTTC.

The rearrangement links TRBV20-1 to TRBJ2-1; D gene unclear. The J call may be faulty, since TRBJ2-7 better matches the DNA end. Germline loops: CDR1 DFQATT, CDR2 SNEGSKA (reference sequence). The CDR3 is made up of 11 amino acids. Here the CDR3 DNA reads TGCAGTGCTAGAGAGGGCAGGGAGCAGTACTTC. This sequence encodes CSAREGREQYF.

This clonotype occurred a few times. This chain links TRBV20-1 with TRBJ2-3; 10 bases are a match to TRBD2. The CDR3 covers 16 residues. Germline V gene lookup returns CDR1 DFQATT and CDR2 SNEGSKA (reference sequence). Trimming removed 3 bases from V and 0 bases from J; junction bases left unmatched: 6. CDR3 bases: TGCAGTGCTAGTACTAGCGGGGCCTCTAGCACAGATACGCAGTATTTT. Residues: CSASTSGASSTDTQYF.

CDR3 residues: CSVQGSNYGYTF. CDR3 in DNA: TGCAGTGTGCAGGGTTCAAACTATGGCTACACCTTC. The chain employs TRBV20-1 and TRBJ1-2; D possibly corresponds to TRBD1 (5 bases). V lost 7 bases and J 2 bases, leaving 11 bases between the germline ends. Looked up from germline, CDR1 is DFQATT and CDR2 is SNEGSKA (reference sequence). The CDR3 contains 12 residues.

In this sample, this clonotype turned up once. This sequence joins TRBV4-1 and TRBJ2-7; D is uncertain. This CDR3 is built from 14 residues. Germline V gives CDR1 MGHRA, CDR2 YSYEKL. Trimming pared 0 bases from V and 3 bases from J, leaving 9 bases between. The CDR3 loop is CASSQDSAFYEQYF. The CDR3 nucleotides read TGCGCCAGCAGCCAAGATTCAGCGTTCTACGAGCAGTACTTC.

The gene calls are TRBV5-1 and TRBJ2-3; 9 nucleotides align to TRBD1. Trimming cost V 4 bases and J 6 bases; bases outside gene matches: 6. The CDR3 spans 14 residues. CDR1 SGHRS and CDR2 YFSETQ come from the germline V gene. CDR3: CASSRGQGLDTQYF. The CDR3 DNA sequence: TGCGCCAGCAGCCGCGGACAGGGGCTCGATACGCAGTATTTT.

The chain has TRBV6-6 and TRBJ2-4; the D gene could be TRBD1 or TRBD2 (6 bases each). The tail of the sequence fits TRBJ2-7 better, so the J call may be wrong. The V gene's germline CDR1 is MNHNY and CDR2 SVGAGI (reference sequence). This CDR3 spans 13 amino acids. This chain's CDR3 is CASCPGGTYEQYF. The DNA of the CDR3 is TGTGCCAGCTGCCCCGGGGGCACCTACGAGCAGTACTTC.

Here the CDR3 reads CASSLGYERYF. CDR3 nucleotides: TGTGCCAGCAGTTTAGGCTACGAGCGGTACTTC. V gene TRBV12-3 or TRBV12-4 combines with J gene TRBJ2-5; no definite D call. V was trimmed by 1 base and J by 13 bases, leaving 10 bases between them. The length of the CDR3 is 11 residues.

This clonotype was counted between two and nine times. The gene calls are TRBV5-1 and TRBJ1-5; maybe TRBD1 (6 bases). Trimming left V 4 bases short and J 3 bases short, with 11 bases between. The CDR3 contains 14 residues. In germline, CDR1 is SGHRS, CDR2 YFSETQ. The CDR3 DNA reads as TGCGCCAGCAGCAAGGACAGCGCCAATCAGCCCCAGCATTTT. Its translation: CASSKDSANQPQHF.

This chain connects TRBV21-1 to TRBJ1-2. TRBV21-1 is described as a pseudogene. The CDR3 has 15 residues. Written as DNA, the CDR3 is TGTGCCAGCAGCAAAGTAGGCAGGAAGGTTAATGGCTACACCTTC. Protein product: CASSKVGRKVNGYTF.

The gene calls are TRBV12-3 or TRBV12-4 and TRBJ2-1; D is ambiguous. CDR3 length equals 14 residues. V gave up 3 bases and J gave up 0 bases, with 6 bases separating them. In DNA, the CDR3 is TGTGCCAGCAGTTTCGGCCACTCCTACAATGAGCAGTTCTTC. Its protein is CASSFGHSYNEQFF.

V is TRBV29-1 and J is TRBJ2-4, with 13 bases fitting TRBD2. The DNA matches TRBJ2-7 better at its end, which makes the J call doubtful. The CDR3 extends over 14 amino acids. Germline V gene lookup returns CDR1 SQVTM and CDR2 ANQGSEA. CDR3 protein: CSVGLAGGIDEQYF. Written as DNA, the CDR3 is TGCAGCGTTGGACTAGCGGGAGGAATAGACGAGCAGTACTTC.

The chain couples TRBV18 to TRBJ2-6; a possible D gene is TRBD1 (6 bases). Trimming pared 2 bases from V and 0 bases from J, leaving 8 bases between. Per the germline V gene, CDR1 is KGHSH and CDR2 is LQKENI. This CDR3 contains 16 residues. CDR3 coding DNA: TGTGCCAGCTCACCAACAGGGCCCTCTGGGGCCAACGTCCTGACTTTC. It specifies CASSPTGPSGANVLTF.

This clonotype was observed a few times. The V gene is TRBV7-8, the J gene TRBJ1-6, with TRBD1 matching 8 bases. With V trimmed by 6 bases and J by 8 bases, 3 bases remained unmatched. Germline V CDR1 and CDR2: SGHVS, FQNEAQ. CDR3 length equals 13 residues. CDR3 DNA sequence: TGTGCCAGCAGAGACAGGGGATATTCACCCCTCCACTTT. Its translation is CASRDRGYSPLHF.

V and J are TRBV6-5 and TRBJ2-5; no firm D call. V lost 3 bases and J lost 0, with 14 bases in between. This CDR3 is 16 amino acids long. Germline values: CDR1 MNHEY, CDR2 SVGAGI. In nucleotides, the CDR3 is TGTGCCAGCAGTTATAATAAAGTCTTGTACCAAGAGACCCAGTACTTC. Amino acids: CASSYNKVLYQETQYF.

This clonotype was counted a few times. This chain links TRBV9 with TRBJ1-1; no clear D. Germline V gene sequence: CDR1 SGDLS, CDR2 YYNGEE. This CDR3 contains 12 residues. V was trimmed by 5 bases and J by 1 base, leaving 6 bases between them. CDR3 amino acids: CASSGSNTEAFF. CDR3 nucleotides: TGTGCCAGCAGTGGGTCGAACACTGAAGCTTTCTTT.

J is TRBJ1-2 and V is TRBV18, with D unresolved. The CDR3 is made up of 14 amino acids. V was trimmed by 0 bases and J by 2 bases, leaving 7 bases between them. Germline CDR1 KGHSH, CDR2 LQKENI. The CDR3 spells CASSPPQVNYGYTF. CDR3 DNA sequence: TGTGCCAGCTCACCACCGCAGGTGAACTATGGCTACACCTTC.

The CDR3 nucleotides read TGTGCCAGCACCTCCTCGAACCCCGGCAAGGTCGGGGAGCTGTTTTTT. Translated, it gives CASTSSNPGKVGELFF. The genes are TRBV7-6 and TRBJ2-2; no clear D gene. Trimming pared 7 bases from V and 7 bases from J, leaving 22 bases between. The germline V gene has CDR1 SGHVS and CDR2 FNYEAQ. CDR3 length: 16 residues.

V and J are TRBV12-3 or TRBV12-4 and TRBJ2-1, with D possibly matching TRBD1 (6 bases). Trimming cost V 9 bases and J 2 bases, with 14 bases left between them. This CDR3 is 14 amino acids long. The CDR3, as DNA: TGTGCCAGTAAGGACAGAGATACCTACAATGAGCAGTTCTTC. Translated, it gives CASKDRDTYNEQFF.

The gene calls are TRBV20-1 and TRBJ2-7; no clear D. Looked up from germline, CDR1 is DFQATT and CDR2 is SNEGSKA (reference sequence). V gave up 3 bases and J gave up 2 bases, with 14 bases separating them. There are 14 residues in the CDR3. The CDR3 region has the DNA TGCAGTGCTAGTGACCAGCGTGCGGCCTACGAGCAGTACTTC. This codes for CSASDQRAAYEQYF.

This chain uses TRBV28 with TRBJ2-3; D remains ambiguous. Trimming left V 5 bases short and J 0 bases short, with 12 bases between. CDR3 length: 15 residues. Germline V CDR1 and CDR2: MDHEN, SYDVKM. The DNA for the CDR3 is TGTGCCAGCAGTGTCAGGTCAAGTAGCACAGATACGCAGTATTTT. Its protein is CASSVRSSSTDTQYF.

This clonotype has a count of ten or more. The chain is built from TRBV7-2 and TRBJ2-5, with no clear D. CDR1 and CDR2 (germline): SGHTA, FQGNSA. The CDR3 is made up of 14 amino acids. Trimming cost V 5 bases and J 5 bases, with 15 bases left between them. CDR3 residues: CASSPRQTQETQYF. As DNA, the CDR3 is TGTGCCAGCAGCCCTAGACAAACACAGGAGACCCAGTACTTC.